The sequence of this T cell receptor beta chain was determined in a study of human T cells and chemical hapten exposure. Study conclusions and caveats: Among expanded TCRs, significantly more large CDR3 similarity clusters formed than among controls.

The library attached unique molecular identifiers to individual cDNA molecules. TCRdb re-called the RACE reads through MiXCR, storing one row per CDR3 protein. The sample shows approximately 260,000 distinct CDR3 sequences, around 9.3% of them seen only once. A few counts support this clonotype. What it binds is unknown. Stated time point: pre-sensitization, week 0. The treatment denotes: therapeutic diphenylcyclopropenone sensitization with weekly scalp DPC. The V gene's germline CDR1 is SGHNT and CDR2 YYREEE (reference sequence). The V end was cut by 1 base, the J end by 2 bases, with 7 bases between. This CDR3 region has 14 residues.

The chain couples TRBV5-4 to TRBJ2-1; D unresolved. The sequence was obtained from a woman between 35 and 50 years old with alopecia areata. Some clones in this sample may be carry-over from other donors' samples. The material sequenced was whole blood, taken in connection with sensitization to the hapten diphenylcyclopropenone (DPC). In DNA form, the CDR3 reads TGTGCCAGCAGCTTGCGGCAGCCCTACAATGAGCAGTTCTTC. It translates to CASSLRQPYNEQFF.